Listed below are T cell receptor beta chains from one sample, sequenced in a study of shared clonotypes between healthy human individuals. The protocol was immunoSEQ multiplex PCR, while the TCRdb copy is restricted to in-frame clones and leaves out a portion. The data contain approximately 620,000 clones, around 97% of them singletons. The sample was naive CD4+ T cells sorted from blood. The receptors originated from a young woman in good health. Both conserved end residues are part of each CDR3. Fields, in order: V gene, clone size, D gene, J gene, CDR3 protein, CDR3 DNA. A D gene is named only where the DNA matches it firmly. The size entry is marked missing in some rows and otherwise reads once, few, many or a size class.

V: TRBV6-5; size: -; D: -; J: TRBJ1-4; CDR3: CASSYEQGSAGEKLFF; DNA: TGTGCCAGCAGTTACGAGCAGGGGAGCGCAGGTGAAAAACTGTTTTTT
V: TRBV9; size: -; D: -; J: TRBJ1-1; CDR3: CASSPREDSLRAFF; DNA: TGTGCCAGCAGCCCCCGTGAGGACTCGCTGAGGGCTTTCTTT
V: TRBV10-3; size: -; D: TRBD2; J: TRBJ2-1; CDR3: CAIGPSGSNEQFF; DNA: TGTGCCATCGGGCCTAGCGGGAGCAACGAGCAGTTCTTC
V: TRBV5-6; size: -; D: TRBD1; J: TRBJ1-1; CDR3: CASSKGAGGTEAFF; DNA: TGTGCCAGCAGCAAGGGGGCTGGGGGCACTGAAGCTTTCTTT
V: TRBV2; size: once; D: TRBD2; J: TRBJ2-3; CDR3: CASSTGTSGKTDTQYF; DNA: TGTGCCAGCAGTACCGGGACTAGCGGAAAAACAGATACGCAGTATTTT
V: TRBV6-6; size: -; D: -; J: TRBJ1-1; CDR3: CASSYSRGDEAFF; DNA: TGTGCCAGCAGTTACAGCAGGGGTGATGAAGCTTTCTTT
V: TRBV5-1; size: once; D: TRBD1; J: TRBJ2-6; CDR3: CASSYSGTASSGANVLTF; DNA: TGCGCCAGCAGCTACTCCGGGACAGCGAGCTCTGGGGCCAACGTCCTGACTTTC
V: TRBV28; size: -; D: -; J: TRBJ2-3; CDR3: CASSSGPDTQYF; DNA: TGTGCCAGCAGTTCGGGGCCAGATACGCAGTATTTT
V: TRBV6-1; size: -; D: -; J: TRBJ1-5; CDR3: CASSVGSDQPQHF; DNA: TGTGCCAGCAGTGTCGGGAGCGATCAGCCCCAGCATTTT
V: TRBV28; size: -; D: -; J: TRBJ1-5; CDR3: CASSPVEGHQPQHF; DNA: TGTGCCAGCAGCCCGGTGGAGGGACATCAGCCCCAGCATTTT
V: TRBV28; size: -; D: -; J: TRBJ2-3; CDR3: CASSLIFQGGSTDTQYF; DNA: TGTGCCAGCAGTTTAATATTCCAGGGGGGGAGCACAGATACGCAGTATTTT
V: TRBV5-4; size: -; D: TRBD1; J: TRBJ2-7; CDR3: CASSRSTGDIYEQYF; DNA: TGTGCCAGCAGCCGGAGTACAGGGGACATCTACGAGCAGTACTTC
V: TRBV19; size: -; D: TRBD2; J: TRBJ2-1; CDR3: CASSLLAGGGSYNEQFF; DNA: TGTGCCAGTAGTCTACTAGCGGGAGGGGGCTCCTACAATGAGCAGTTCTTC
V: TRBV28; size: -; D: -; J: TRBJ1-3; CDR3: CASSLYRRQESGNTIYF; DNA: TGTGCCAGCAGTTTATATCGGCGGCAGGAGAGCGGAAACACCATATATTTT
V: TRBV28; size: -; D: -; J: TRBJ2-3; CDR3: CASRALFGGGRTDTQYF; DNA: TGTGCCAGCAGGGCCCTCTTCGGGGGAGGACGCACAGATACGCAGTATTTT
V: TRBV28; size: once; D: -; J: TRBJ2-4; CDR3: CASSWPGAKNIQYF; DNA: TGTGCCAGCAGTTGGCCAGGTGCCAAAAACATTCAGTACTTC
V: TRBV18; size: -; D: -; J: TRBJ2-7; CDR3: CASSPTGEGYEQYF; DNA: TGTGCCAGCTCACCGACAGGGGAGGGATACGAGCAGTACTTC
V: TRBV28; size: -; D: -; J: TRBJ1-2; CDR3: CASRKSGSGYTF; DNA: TGTGCCAGCAGAAAGTCGGGTTCTGGCTACACCTTC
V: TRBV2; size: few; D: -; J: TRBJ2-4; CDR3: CASSEQGIQYF; DNA: TGTGCCAGCAGTGAACAGGGTATTCAGTACTTC
V: TRBV28; size: -; D: -; J: TRBJ1-2; CDR3: CASSTAGSNYGYTF; DNA: TGTGCCAGCAGCACCGCGGGGTCTAACTATGGCTACACCTTC
V: TRBV7-9; size: -; D: -; J: TRBJ1-3; CDR3: CASSLVVDSYGNTIYF; DNA: TGTGCCAGCAGCTTAGTGGTAGACAGTTATGGAAACACCATATATTTT
V: TRBV30; size: -; D: -; J: TRBJ1-5; CDR3: CAWSRSLGQPQHF; DNA: TGTGCCTGGAGTAGGTCCTTAGGCCAGCCCCAGCATTTT
V: TRBV11-2; size: -; D: -; J: TRBJ2-1; CDR3: CASSGPQGGRRYNEQFF; DNA: TGTGCCAGCAGCGGCCCCCAGGGGGGCCGCAGGTATAATGAGCAGTTCTTC
V: TRBV5-1; size: -; D: -; J: TRBJ1-1; CDR3: CASSTGRRQLMNTEAFF; DNA: TGCGCCAGCAGCACCGGCCGGCGACAGCTCATGAACACTGAAGCTTTCTTT